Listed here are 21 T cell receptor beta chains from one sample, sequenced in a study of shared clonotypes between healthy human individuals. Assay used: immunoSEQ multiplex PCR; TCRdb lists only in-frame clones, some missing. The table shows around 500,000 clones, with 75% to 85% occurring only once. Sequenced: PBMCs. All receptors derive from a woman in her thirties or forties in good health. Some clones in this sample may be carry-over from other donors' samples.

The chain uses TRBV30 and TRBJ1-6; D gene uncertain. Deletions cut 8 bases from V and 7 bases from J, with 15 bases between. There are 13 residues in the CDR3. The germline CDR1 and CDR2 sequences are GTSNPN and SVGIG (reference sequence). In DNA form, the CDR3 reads TGTGCCGGACGTCCAGAAACGAATTCACCCCTCCACTTT. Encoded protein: CAGRPETNSPLHF.

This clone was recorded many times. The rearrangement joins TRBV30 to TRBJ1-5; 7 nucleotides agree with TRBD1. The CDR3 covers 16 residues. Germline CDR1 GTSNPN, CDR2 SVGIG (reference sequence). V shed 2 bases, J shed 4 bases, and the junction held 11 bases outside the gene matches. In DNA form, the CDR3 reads TGTGCCTGGAGTCTAAGGGGGCGCGGGACTAATCAGCCCCAGCATTTT. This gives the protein CAWSLRGRGTNQPQHF.

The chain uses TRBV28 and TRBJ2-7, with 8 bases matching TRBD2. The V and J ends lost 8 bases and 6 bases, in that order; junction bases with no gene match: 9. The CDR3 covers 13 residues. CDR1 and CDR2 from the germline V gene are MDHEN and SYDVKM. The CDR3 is CASRPGGAREQYF. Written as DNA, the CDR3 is TGTGCCAGCCGCCCGGGGGGGGCTCGCGAGCAGTACTTC.

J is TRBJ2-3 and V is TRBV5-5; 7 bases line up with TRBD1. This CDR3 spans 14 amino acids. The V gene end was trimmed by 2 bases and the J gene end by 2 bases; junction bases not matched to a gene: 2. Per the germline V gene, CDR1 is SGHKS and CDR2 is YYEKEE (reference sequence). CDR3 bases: TGTGCCAGCAGCTTTGACAGGGTCACAGATACGCAGTATTTT. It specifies CASSFDRVTDTQYF.

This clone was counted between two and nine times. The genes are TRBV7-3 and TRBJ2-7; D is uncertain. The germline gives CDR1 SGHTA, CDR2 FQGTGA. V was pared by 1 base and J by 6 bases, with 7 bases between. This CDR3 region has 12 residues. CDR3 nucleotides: TGTGCCAGCAGCTTAAGGCCGGGCGAGCAGTACTTC. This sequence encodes CASSLRPGEQYF.

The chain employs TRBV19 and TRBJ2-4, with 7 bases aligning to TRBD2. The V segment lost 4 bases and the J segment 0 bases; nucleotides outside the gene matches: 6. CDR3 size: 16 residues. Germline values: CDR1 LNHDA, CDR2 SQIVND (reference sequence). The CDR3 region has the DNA TGTGCCAGTAGTAACTCAGGCGGGGGAGCCAAAAACATTCAGTACTTC. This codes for CASSNSGGGAKNIQYF.

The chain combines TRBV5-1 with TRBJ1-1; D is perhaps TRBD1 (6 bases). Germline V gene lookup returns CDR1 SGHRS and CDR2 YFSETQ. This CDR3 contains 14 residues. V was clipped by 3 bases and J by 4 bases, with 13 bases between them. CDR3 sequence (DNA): TGCGCCAGCAGCTCCATGAGGGGGGGCACTGAAGCTTTCTTT. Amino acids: CASSSMRGGTEAFF.

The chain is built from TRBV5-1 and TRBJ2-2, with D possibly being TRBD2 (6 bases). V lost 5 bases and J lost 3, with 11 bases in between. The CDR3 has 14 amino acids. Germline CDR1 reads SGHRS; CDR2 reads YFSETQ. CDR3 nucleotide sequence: TGCGCCAGCAGGCCGGGAGAGTACACCGGGGAGCTGTTTTTT. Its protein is CASRPGEYTGELFF.

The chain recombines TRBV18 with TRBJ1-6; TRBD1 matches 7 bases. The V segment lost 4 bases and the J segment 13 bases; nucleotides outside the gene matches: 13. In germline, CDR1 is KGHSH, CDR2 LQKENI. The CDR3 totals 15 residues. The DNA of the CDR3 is TGTGCCAGCTCACTCGGACAGGCGTCCGTTCGGCCCCTCCACTTT. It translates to CASSLGQASVRPLHF.

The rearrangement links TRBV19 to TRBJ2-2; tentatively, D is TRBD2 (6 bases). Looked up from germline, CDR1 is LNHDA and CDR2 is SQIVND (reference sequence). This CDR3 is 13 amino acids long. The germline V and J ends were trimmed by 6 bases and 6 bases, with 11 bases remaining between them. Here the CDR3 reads CASSRLVAGELFF. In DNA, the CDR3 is TGTGCCAGTAGCAGACTAGTCGCCGGGGAGCTGTTTTTT.

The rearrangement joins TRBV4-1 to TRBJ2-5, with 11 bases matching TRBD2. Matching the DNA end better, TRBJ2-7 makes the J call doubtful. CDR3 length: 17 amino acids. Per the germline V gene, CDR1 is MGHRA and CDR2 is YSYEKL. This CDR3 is CASSQEGSGRGSYEQYF. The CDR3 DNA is TGCGCCAGCAGCCAAGAGGGTAGCGGGAGGGGGTCCTACGAGCAGTACTTC.

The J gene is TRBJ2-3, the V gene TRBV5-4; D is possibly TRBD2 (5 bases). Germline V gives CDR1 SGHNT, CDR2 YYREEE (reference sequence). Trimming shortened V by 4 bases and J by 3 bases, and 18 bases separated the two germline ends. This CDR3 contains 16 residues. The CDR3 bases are TGTGCCAGCAGCCATGGAGCTGGACTTAAGACAGATACGCAGTATTTT. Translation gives CASSHGAGLKTDTQYF.

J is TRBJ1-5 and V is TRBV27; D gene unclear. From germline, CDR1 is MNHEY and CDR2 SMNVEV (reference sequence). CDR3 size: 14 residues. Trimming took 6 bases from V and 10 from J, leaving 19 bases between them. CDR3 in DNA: TGTGCCAGCAGCCAGACGGCCGCGTTAAATCCCCAGCATTTT. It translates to CASSQTAALNPQHF.

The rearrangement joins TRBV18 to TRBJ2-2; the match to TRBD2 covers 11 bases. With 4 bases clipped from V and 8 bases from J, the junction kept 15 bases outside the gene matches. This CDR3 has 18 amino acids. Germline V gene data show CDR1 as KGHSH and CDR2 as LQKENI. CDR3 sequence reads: CASSRQPGTSGPGGELFF. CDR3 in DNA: TGTGCCAGCTCACGACAGCCCGGGACTAGCGGCCCGGGGGGGGAGCTGTTTTTT.

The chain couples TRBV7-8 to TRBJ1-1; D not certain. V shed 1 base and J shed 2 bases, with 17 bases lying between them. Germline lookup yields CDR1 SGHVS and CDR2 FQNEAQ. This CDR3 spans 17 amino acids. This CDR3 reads CASSLVLISEFNTEAFF. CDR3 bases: TGTGCCAGCAGCTTAGTACTTATTTCAGAGTTCAACACTGAAGCTTTCTTT.

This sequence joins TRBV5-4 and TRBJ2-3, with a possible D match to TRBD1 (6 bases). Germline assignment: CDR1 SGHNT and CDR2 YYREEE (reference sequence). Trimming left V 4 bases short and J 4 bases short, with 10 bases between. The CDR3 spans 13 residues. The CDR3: CASSGQKADTQYF. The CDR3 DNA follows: TGTGCCAGCAGCGGACAGAAGGCAGATACGCAGTATTTT.

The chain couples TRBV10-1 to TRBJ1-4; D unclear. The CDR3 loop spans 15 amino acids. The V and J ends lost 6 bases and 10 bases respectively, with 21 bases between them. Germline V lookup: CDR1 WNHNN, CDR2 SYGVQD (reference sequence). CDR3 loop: CASSGLKGIFGKLFF. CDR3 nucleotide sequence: TGCGCCAGCAGCGGACTCAAGGGAATTTTCGGAAAACTGTTTTTT.

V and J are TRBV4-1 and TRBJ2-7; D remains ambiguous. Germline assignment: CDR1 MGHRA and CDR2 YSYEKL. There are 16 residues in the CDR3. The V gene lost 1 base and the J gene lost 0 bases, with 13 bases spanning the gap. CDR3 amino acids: CASSQAVTAISYEQYF. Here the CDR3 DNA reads TGCGCCAGCAGCCAAGCTGTGACTGCGATCTCCTACGAGCAGTACTTC.

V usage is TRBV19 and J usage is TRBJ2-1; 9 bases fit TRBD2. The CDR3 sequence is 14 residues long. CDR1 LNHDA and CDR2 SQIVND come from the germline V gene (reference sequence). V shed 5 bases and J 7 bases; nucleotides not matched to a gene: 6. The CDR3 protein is CASSFAGGPNEQFF. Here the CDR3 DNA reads TGTGCCAGTAGTTTCGCGGGAGGGCCGAATGAGCAGTTCTTC.

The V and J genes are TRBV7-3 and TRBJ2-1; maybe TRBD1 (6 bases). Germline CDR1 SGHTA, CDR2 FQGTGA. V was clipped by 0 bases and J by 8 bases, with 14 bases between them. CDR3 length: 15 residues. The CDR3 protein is CASSLTSAGVHEQFF. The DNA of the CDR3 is TGTGCCAGCAGCTTAACGTCGGCAGGGGTCCATGAGCAGTTCTTC.

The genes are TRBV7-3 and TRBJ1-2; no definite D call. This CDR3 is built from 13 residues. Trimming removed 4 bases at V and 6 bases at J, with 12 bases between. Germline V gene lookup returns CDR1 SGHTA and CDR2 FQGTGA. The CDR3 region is CASSSLLRNGYTF. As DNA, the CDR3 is TGTGCCAGCAGCTCGTTGTTGAGGAATGGCTACACCTTC.